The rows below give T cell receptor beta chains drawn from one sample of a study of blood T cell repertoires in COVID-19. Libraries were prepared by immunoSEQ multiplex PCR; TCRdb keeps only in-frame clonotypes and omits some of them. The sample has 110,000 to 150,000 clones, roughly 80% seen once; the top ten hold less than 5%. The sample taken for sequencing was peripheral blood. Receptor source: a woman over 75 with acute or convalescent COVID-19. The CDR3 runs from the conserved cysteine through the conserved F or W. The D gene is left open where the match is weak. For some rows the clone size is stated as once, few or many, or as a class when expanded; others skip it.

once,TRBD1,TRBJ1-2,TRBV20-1,TGCAGACCGATGACAGGGAGTGGCTACACCTTC,CRPMTGSGYTF
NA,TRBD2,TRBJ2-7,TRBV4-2,TGTGCCAGCAGCCAAGTCGGCGGGGGGGCCAGGTGGAACGAGCAGTACTTC,CASSQVGGGARWNEQYF
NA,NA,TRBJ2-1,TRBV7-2,TGTGCCAGCAGCTTATTACCGGGGGTCCCCTACAATGAGCAGTTCTTC,CASSLLPGVPYNEQFF
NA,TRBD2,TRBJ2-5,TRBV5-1,TGCGCCAGCAGCTTCGGACTAGCGGGGCAAGAGACCCAGTACTTC,CASSFGLAGQETQYF
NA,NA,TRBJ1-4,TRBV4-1,TGCGCCAGCAGCCAAGTACGTGGAGGGGTAATCCTTGAAAAACTGTTTTTT,CASSQVRGGVILEKLFF
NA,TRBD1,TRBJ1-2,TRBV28,TGTGCCAGCAGTTTGCCAGGGGGAGCTAACTATGGCTACACCTTC,CASSLPGGANYGYTF
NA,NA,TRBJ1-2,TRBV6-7,TGTGCCAGCAGTTATCCGGGTAACTATGGCTACACCTTC,CASSYPGNYGYTF
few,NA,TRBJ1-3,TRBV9,TGTGCCAGCAGCGCAGGCCTGAGTTCTGGAAACACCATATATTTT,CASSAGLSSGNTIYF
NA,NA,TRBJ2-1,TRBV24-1,TGTGCCACCAGTGATTTGATGGCCCCTTCGGGGCAGTTCTTC,CATSDLMAPSGQFF
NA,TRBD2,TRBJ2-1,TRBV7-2,TGTGCCAGCAGCCCGTGGAGCGGGAGGGCTAGTGAGCAGTTCTTC,CASSPWSGRASEQFF
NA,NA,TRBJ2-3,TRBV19,TGTGCCAGTAGTATACGGCGGGGTACGCAGTATTTT,CASSIRRGTQYF
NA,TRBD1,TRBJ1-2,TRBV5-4,TGTGCCAGCAGCTTGTCAGCTCGGGACAGGGTCGGTGGCTACACCTTC,CASSLSARDRVGGYTF
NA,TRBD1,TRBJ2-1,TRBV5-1,TGCGCCAGCAGCTTGGTAGGGGGCACGTCCTACAATGAGCAGTTCTTC,CASSLVGGTSYNEQFF
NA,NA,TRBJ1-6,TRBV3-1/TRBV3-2,TGTGCCAGCAGCCAAGACATCGGACAGCCCCTCCACTTT,CASSQDIGQPLHF
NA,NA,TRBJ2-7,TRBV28,TGTGCCAGCAGTTTTGTCAGGGCCACCTCTGCGCAGTACTTC,CASSFVRATSAQYF
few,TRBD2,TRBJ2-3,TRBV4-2,TGTGCCAGCAGCTCGGGACTAGCGGAGGCCCCCCAATTTACAGATACGCAGTATTTT,CASSSGLAEAPQFTDTQYF
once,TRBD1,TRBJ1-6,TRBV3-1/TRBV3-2,TGTGCCAGCAGCCCACGACAGGGGAGTTCACCCCTCCACTTT,CASSPRQGSSPLHF
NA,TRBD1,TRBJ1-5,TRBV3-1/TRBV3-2,TGTGCCAGCAGCCTAGGGACAGGGTGGGATCAGCCCCAGCATTTT,CASSLGTGWDQPQHF
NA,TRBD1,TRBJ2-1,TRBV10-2,TGCGCCAGCATGAGGACAGGGGCGAGCTCCTACAATGAGCAGTTCTTC,CASMRTGASSYNEQFF
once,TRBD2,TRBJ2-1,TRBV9,TGTGCCAGCAGCGCATATAGCGGGAAAACCTACAATGAGCAGTTCTTC,CASSAYSGKTYNEQFF
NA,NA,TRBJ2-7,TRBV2,TGTGCCAGCAGTGAGAACACCGTAGAGCAGTACTTC,CASSENTVEQYF
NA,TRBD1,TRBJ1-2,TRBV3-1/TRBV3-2,TGTGCCAGCAGCGGGGGACAGGGAAATGGCTACACCTTC,CASSGGQGNGYTF
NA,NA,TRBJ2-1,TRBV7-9,TGTGCCAGCAGCACGAAGCAGGGCAGTATGGACAATGAGCAGTTCTTC,CASSTKQGSMDNEQFF
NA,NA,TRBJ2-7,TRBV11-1,TGTGCCAGCAGCGACCAGGGATACGAGCAGTACTTC,CASSDQGYEQYF
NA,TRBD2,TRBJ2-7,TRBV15,TGTGCCACCAGCAGAGCCCCTAGCGGGGGTTACGAGCAGTACTTC,CATSRAPSGGYEQYF
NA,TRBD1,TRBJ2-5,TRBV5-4,TGTGCCAGCAGCTCGTGGACAGGTCAAGAGACCCAGTACTTC,CASSSWTGQETQYF